The T cell receptor (beta chain) described here comes from a study of T cells in Graves' hyperthyroidism and ophthalmopathy. Ophthalmopathy patients showed a Clinical Activity Score of at least 3, NOSPECS grade of at least 4 and duration under 3 months. Exclusion criteria comprised uncontrolled infection, other autoimmune disease, pregnancy or lactation. Clinicians diagnosed patients from clinical symptoms, serum thyroxine and TRAb, thyroid ultrasound and orbital computed tomography. The germline gives CDR1 SGHNT, CDR2 YENEEA. The CDR3 runs to 12 residues. The V gene lost 1 base and the J gene lost 8 bases, with 6 bases spanning the gap. Amplified regions were TCR beta CDR3 sequences from RNA transcripts. In the first-round RT-PCR of the TCR CDR3, the HTBI primer set was used. TCRdb re-called the multiplex PCR reads with MiXCR, one entry per CDR3 protein. The data hold almost 350,000 distinct CDR3 sequences, with around 18% observed a single time.

The sequence came from a woman in her 40s with Graves' ophthalmopathy. The sequencing sample was made of blood. The chain joins TRBV11-3 to TRBJ2-1; D is unclear. The CDR3 nucleotides are TGTGCCAGCAGCTTAGCGTCGGATGAGCAGTTCTTC. It specifies CASSLASDEQFF.